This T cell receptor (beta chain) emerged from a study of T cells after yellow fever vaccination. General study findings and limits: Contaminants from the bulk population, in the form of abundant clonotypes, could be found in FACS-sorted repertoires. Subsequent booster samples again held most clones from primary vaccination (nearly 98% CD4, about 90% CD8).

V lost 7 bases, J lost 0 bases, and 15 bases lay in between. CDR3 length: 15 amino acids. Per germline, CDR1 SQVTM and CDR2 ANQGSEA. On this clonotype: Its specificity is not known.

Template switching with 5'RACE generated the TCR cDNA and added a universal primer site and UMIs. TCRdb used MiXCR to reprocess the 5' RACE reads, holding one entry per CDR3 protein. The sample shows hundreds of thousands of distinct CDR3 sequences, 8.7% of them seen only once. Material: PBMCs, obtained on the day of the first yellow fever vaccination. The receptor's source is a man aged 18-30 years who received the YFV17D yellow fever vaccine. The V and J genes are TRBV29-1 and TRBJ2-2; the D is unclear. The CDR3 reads CSAQFRRSNTGELFF. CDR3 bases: TGCAGCGCCCAATTTAGGCGATCGAACACCGGGGAGCTGTTTTTT.